The sequence of this T cell receptor (beta chain) was determined in a study of control samples from healthy donors and cancer patients. The CDR3 is 12 amino acids. Germline V gives CDR1 GTSNPN, CDR2 SVGIG (reference sequence). Here immunoSEQ multiplex PCR was the method, and the copy in TCRdb shows in-frame clones only, minus some. Counted here are roughly 170,000 clones, approximately 86% occurring once; the ten biggest clones make up 4.5% to 6%. Specimen: blood. The clonotype originates from a woman aged 25 to 39 in good health. The chain carries TRBV30 and TRBJ2-3; maybe TRBD2 (7 bases). CDR3 loop: CASWLGGGPQYF. CDR3 sequence (DNA): TGTGCTTCCTGGTTAGGGGGGGGACCGCAGTATTTT.